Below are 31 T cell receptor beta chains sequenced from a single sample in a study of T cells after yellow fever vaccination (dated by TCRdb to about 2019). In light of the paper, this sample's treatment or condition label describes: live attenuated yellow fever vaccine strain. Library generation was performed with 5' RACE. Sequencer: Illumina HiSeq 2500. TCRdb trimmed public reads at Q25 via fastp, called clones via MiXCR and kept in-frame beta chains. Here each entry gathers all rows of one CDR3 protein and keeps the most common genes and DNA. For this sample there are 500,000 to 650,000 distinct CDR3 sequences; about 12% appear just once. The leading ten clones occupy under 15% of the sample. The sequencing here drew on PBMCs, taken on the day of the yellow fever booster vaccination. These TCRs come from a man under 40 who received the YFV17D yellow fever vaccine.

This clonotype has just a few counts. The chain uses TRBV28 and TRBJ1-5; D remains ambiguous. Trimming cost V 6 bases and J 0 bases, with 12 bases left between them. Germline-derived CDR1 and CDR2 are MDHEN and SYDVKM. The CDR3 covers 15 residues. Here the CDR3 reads CASRPEKLSNQPQHF. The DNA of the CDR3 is TGTGCCAGCAGACCCGAGAAACTTAGCAATCAGCCCCAGCATTTT.

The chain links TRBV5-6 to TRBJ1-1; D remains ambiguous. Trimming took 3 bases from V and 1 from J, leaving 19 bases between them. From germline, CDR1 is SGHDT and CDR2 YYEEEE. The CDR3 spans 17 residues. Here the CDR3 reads CASSSTNYRLTNTEAFF. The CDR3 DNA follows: TGTGCCAGCAGCTCCACCAACTACAGACTGACGAACACTGAAGCTTTCTTT.

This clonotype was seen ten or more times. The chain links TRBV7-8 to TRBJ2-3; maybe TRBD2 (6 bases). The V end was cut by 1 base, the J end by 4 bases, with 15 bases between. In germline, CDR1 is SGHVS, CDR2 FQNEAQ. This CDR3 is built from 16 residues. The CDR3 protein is CASSLDLAVGPDTQYF. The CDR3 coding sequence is TGTGCCAGCAGCTTAGACTTAGCGGTTGGGCCAGATACGCAGTATTTT.

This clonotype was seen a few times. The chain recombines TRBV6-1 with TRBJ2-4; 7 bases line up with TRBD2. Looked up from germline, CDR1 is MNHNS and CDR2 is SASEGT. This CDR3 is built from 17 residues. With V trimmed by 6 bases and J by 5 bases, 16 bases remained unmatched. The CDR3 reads CASRSNTPPGLQNIQYF. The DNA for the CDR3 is TGTGCCAGCAGAAGCAATACACCACCGGGACTACAAAACATTCAGTACTTC.

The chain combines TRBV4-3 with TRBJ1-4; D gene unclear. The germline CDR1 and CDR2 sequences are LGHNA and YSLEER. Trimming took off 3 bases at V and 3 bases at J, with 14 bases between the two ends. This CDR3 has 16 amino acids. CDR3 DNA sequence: TGCGCCAGCAGCCAGGCAACCGGGTCCCCTAATGAAAAACTGTTTTTT. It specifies CASSQATGSPNEKLFF.

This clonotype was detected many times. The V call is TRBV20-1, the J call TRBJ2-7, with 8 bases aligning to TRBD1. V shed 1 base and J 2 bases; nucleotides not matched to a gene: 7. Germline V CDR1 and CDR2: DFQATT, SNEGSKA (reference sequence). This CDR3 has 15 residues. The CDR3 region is CSARAWGQATYEQYF. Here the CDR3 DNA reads TGCAGTGCTAGAGCGTGGGGACAGGCGACCTACGAGCAGTACTTC.

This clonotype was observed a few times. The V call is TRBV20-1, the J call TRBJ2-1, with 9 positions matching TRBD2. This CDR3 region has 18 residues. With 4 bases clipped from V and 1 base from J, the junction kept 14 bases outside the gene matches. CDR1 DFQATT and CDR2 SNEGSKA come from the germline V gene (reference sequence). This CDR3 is CSATSFSGTSPSYNEQFF. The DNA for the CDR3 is TGCAGTGCTACTTCATTCTCCGGGACTAGCCCTTCCTACAATGAGCAGTTCTTC.

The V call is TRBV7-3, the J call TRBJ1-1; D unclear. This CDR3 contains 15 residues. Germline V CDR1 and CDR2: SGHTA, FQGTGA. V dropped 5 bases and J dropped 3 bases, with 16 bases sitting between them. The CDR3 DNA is TGTGCCAGCAGCCCCAAACCCCGACCGGACACTGAAGCTTTCTTT. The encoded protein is CASSPKPRPDTEAFF. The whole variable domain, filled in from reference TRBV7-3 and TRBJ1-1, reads GAGVSQTPSNKVTEKGKYVELRCDPISGHTALYWYRQSLGQGPEFLIYFQGTGAADDSGLPNDRFFAVRPEGSVSTLKIQRTERGDSAVYLCASSPKPRPDTEAFFGQGTRLTVV.

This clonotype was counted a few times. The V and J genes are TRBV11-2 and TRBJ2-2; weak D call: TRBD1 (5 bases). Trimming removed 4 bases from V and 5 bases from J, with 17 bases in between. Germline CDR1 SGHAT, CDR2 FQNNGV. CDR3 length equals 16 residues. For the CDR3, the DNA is TGTGCCAGCAGCTCCCGGCCGGACACCCCAACCGGGGAGCTGTTTTTT. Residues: CASSSRPDTPTGELFF.

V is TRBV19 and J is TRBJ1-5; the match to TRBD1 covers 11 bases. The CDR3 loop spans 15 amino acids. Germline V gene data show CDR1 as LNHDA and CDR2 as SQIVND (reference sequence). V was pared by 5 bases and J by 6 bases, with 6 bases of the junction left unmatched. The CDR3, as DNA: TGTGCCAGTAGTGGACAGGGGGCGCGGGGTCAGCCCCAGCATTTT. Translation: CASSGQGARGQPQHF.

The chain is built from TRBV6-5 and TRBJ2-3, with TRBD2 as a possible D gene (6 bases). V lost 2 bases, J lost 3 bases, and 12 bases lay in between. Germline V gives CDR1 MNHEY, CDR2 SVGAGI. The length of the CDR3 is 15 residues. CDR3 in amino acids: CASSYGQGGTDTQYF. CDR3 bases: TGTGCCAGCAGTTACGGGCAGGGAGGTACAGATACGCAGTATTTT.

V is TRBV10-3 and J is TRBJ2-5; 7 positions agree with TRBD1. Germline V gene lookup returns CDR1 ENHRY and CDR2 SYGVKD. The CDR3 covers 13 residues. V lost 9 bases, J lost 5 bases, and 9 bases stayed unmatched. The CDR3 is CAIRGQLGETQYF. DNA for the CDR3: TGTGCCATTAGGGGACAGTTGGGGGAGACCCAGTACTTC.

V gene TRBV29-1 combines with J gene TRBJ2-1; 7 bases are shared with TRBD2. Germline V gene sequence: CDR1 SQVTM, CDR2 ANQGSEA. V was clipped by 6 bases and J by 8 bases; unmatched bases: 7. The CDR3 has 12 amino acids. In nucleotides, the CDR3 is TGCAGCGTAGTTAAGCTAGCGGATGAGCAGTTCTTC. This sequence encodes CSVVKLADEQFF.

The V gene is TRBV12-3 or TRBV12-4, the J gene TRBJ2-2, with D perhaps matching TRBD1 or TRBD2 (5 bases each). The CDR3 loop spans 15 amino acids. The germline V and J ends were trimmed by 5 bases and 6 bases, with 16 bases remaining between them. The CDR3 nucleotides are TGTGCCAGCAGTCCCTTTCTTATGGGACCCGGGGAGCTGTTTTTT. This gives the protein CASSPFLMGPGELFF.

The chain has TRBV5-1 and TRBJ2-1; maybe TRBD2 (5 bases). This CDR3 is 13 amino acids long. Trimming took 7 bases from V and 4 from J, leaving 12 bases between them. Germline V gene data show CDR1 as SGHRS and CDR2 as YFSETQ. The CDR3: CASRRWVYNEQFF. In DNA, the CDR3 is TGCGCCAGCCGGAGGTGGGTTTACAATGAGCAGTTCTTC.

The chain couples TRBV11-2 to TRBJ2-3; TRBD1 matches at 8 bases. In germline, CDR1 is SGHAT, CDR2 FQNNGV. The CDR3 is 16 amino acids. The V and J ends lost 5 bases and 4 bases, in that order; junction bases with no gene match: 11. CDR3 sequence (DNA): TGTGCCAGCAGCGCCCGACAGGGGAGCTGGGCAGATACGCAGTATTTT. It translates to CASSARQGSWADTQYF.

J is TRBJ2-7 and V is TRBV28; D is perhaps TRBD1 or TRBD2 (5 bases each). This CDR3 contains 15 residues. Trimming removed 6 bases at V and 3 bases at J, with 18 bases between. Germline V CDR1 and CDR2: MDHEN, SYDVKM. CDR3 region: CASRTGTGFYYEQYF. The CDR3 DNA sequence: TGTGCCAGCAGAACCGGGACCGGCTTTTACTACGAGCAGTACTTC.

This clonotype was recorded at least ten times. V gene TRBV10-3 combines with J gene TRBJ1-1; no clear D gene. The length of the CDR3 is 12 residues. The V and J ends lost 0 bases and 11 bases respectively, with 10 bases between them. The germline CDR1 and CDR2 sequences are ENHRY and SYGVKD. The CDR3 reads CAISESYQPAFF. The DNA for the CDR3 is TGTGCCATCAGTGAGTCATATCAGCCGGCTTTCTTT.

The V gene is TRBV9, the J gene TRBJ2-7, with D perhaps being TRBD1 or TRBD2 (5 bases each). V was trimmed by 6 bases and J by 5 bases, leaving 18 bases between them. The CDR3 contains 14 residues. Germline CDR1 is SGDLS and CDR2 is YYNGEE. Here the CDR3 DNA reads TGTGCCAGCACCCTGGGCAGCGTGGGGGACGAGCAGTACTTC. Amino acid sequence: CASTLGSVGDEQYF.

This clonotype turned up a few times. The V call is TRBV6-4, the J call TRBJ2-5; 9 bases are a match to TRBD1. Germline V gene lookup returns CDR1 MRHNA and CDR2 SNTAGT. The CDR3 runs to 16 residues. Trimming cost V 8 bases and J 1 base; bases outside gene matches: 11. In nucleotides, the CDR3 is TGTGCCAGCCCTGGACAGGGGCCAAACCTCCAAGAGACCCAGTACTTC. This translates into CASPGQGPNLQETQYF.

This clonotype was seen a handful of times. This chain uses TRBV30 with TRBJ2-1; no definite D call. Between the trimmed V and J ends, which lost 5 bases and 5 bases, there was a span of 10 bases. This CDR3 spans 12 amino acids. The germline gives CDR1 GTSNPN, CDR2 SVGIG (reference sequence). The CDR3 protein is CAWQHLNNEQFF. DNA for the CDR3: TGTGCCTGGCAACATCTTAACAATGAGCAGTTCTTC.

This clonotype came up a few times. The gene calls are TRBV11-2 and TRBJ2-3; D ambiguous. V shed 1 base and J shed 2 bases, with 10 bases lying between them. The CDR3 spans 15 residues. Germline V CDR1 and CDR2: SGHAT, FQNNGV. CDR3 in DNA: TGTGCCAGCAGCTTAGTAGGGTCGGACACAGATACGCAGTATTTT. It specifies CASSLVGSDTDTQYF.

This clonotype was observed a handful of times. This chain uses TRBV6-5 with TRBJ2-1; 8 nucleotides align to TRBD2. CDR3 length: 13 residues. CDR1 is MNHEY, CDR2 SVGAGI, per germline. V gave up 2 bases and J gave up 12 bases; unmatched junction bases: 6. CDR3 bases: TGTGCCAGCAGTTACACCGGGACTAGTCGGCAGTTCTTC. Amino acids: CASSYTGTSRQFF.

The DNA for the CDR3 is TGTGCCAGCAGCCCGGGACAGTCGGACGGCTACACCTTC. Amino acids: CASSPGQSDGYTF. V is TRBV5-4 and J is TRBJ1-2, with 7 bases identical to TRBD1. Trimming removed 4 bases from V and 8 bases from J; junction bases left unmatched: 8. In germline, CDR1 is SGHNT, CDR2 YYREEE (reference sequence). The CDR3 is 13 amino acids.

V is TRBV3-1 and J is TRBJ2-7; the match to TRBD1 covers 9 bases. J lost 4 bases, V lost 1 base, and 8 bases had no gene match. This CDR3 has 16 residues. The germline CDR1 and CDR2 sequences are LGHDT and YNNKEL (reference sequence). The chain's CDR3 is CASSQGIPGQGYEQYF. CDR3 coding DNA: TGTGCCAGCAGCCAAGGTATTCCGGGACAGGGTTACGAGCAGTACTTC.

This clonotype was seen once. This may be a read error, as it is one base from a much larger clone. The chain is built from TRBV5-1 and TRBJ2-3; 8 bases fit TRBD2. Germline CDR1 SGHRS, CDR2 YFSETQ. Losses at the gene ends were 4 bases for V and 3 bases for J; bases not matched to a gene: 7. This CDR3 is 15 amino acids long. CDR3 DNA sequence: TGCGCCAGCAGCCGACGGGGGGGGAGGACAGATACGCAGTATTTT. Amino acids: CASSRRGGRTDTQYF.

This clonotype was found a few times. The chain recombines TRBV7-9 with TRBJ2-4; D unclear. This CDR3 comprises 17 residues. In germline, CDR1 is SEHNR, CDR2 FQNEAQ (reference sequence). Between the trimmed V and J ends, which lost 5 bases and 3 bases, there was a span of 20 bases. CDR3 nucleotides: TGTGCCAGCAGCCAGAGGACCCACGGTACCGGCAAAAACATTCAGTACTTC. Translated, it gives CASSQRTHGTGKNIQYF.

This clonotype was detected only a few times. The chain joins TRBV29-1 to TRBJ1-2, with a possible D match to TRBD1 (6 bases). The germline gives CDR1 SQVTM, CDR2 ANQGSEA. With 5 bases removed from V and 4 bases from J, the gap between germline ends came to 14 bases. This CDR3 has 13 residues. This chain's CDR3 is CSVNKGGSYGYTF. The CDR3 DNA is TGCAGCGTTAATAAGGGGGGAAGCTATGGCTACACCTTC.

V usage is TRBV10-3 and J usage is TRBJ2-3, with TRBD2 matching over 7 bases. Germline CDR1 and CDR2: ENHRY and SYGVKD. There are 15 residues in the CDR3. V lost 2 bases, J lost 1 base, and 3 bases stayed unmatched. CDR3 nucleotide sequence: TGTGCCATCAGTGAGCAAACTAGCGGCACAGATACGCAGTATTTT. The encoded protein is CAISEQTSGTDTQYF.

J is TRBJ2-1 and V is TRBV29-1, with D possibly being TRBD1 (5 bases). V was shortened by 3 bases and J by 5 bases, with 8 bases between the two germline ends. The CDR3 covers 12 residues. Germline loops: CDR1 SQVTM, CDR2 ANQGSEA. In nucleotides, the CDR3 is TGCAGCGTTGAGGGGCCAAACAATGAGCAGTTCTTC. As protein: CSVEGPNNEQFF.

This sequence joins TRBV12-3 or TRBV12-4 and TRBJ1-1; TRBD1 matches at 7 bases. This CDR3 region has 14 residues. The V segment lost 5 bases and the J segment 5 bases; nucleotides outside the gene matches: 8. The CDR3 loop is CASSTGTVFTEAFF. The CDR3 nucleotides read TGTGCCAGCAGTACCGGGACAGTCTTTACTGAAGCTTTCTTT.